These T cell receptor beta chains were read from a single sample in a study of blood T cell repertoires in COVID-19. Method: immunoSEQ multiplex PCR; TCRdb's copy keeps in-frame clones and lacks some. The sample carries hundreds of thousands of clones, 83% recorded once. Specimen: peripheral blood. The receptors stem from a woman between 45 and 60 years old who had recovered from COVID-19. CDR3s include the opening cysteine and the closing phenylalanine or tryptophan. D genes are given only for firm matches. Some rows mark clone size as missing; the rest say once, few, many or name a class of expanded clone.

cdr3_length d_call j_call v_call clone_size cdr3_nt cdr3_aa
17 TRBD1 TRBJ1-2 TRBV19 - TGTGCCAGTAGCACGGGACAGGGGGCTTCTTCTGGCTATGGCTACACCTTC CASSTGQGASSGYGYTF
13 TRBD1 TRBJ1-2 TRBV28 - TGTGCCAGCAGTTTAGACAGGGGCTATGGCTACACCTTC CASSLDRGYGYTF
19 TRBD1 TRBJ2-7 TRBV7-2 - TGTGCCAGCAGCCCCCAACCGGGACAGGGGGCGCGTCCCTCCTACGAGCAGTACTTC CASSPQPGQGARPSYEQYF
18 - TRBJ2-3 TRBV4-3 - TGCGCCAGCAGCCAAGAACCGGGGTGGGAGGCACACACAGATACGCAGTATTTT CASSQEPGWEAHTDTQYF
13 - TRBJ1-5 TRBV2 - TGTGCCAGCAACTACAGGGTCGATCAGCCCCAGCATTTT CASNYRVDQPQHF
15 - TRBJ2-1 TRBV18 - TGTGCCAGCTCACCACCGTCCAGATCCTACAATGAGCAGTTCTTC CASSPPSRSYNEQFF
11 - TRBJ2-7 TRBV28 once TGTGCCAGCAGTTTCAGGGCCGAGCAGTACTTC CASSFRAEQYF
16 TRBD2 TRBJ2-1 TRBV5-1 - TGCGCCAGCAGCACTAACACCGGGGGGGCCGGTAATGAGCAGTTCTTC CASSTNTGGAGNEQFF
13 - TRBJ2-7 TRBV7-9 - TGTGCCAGCCGGCAGGGCGCCCAATACGAGCAGTACTTC CASRQGAQYEQYF
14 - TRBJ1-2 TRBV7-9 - TGTGCCAGCAGCTTCGTGGGGGCCTCTCTAAGCTACACCTTC CASSFVGASLSYTF
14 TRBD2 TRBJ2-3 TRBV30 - TGTGCCTGGAGTGTAGGACTAGAGCGAGATACGCAGTATTTT CAWSVGLERDTQYF
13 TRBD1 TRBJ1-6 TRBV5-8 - TGTGTGACAGGGTTGGCATATAATTCACCCCTCCACTTT CVTGLAYNSPLHF
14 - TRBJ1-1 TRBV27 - TGTGCCAGCAGTGGGGGGGGGCCTGACACTGAAGCTTTCTTT CASSGGGPDTEAFF
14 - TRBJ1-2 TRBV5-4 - TGTGCCAGCAGCCCGGACGTGGCGGGGCAGGGCTACACCTTC CASSPDVAGQGYTF
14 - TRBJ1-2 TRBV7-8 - TGTGCCAGCAGTACAGGGCCCGCTAACTATGGCTACACCTTC CASSTGPANYGYTF
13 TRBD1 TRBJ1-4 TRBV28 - TGTGCCAGCAGTTTGGGACAGGGATGGAAACTGTTTTTT CASSLGQGWKLFF
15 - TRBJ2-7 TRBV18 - TGTGCCAGCTCACCACCGGTGGCAGGCCCCTACGAGCAGTACTTC CASSPPVAGPYEQYF
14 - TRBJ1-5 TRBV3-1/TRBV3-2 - TGTGCCAGCAGCCAGCGGGGGAGCAATCAGCCCCAGCATTTT CASSQRGSNQPQHF
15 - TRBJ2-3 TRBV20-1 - TGCAGTGCTAGTCCCTCGCGGGGAACCACAGATACGCAGTATTTT CSASPSRGTTDTQYF
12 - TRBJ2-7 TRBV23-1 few TGCGCCAGCAGTCACCCACGGGACGAGCAGTACTTC CASSHPRDEQYF